Listed here is a single TCR beta chain. This clone was detected ten times or more. Its antigen is not yet known. Base-call qualities are not available, and no considerably larger clone is one nucleotide away. The time point label of this sample denotes: baseline before oral tofacitinib. Peripheral blood and lesional scalp punch biopsies were obtained from patients with alopecia areata. PBMCs were separated by density centrifugation and stained for CD3, CD4 and CD8, after which CD4+ and CD8+ T cells were sorted on a FACSAria. Receptor amplification or capture employed the immunoSEQ multiplex PCR assay. For TCR sequencing, RNA was extracted from every sample and reverse transcribed into cDNA to serve as template. First-strand cDNA was synthesized using SuperScript III with a 2:1 mix of oligo-dT and random hexamers. A synthetic immune receptor repertoire was used to assess amplification bias, and residual bias was removed computationally. For the original study's pipeline: Raw reads were preprocessed to remove errors, and CDR3 was defined according to IMGT conventions as the region from the conserved cysteine to phenylalanine. To get clonality, Shannon entropy was normalized by log2 of the number of productive unique TCRs and the result was subtracted from 1. Whether each scalp clone was CD4 or CD8 was inferred by checking scalp TCRbeta sequences against the CD4 and CD8 repertoires from sorted blood. The table was pulled from immuneACCESS by TCRdb, which kept in-frame rearrangements only. Such tables lose some clones; where checked, under half of the loss comes from unresolved V genes, and the rest has no known cause. V and J calls and clone size are as listed in that table; D and trimming were resolved from the DNA. The sample table shows 170,000 or so clones, and more than 60% are seen once. In total, the top ten clones hold 1.5% to 2% of the sample.

Deletion took 6 bases off V and 8 bases off J, with a span of 14 bases between the germline ends. The cysteine opens and the phenylalanine closes a CDR3 of 13 amino acids. The kept DNA is CDR3 alone, 39 bases in frame from the first base. Looking up the germline V gene yields CDR1 ENHRY and CDR2 SYGVKD. The sample is drawn from a study of CD8+ T cells in alopecia areata (dated by TCRdb to the late 2010s). Regarding the research as a whole: Treated patients were enrolled in an open-label pilot trial of oral tofacitinib, 5 to 10 mg twice daily, for moderate-to-severe alopecia areata. Scalp clonality was compared among normal scalp (n=4), patchy alopecia areata scalp (n=8), and alopecia totalis/universalis scalp (n=8). Patients received tofacitinib for 6 to 18 months and were then followed off drug for 6 months to check for delayed response and recurrence. Scalp tissue and sorted CD4+ and CD8+ peripheral blood T cells from patchy and totalis/universalis alopecia areata patients and from healthy controls were covered by human TCRbeta sequencing. Biopsies were taken from tofacitinib-treated patients at baseline and again at 4 and 24 weeks into treatment, and several of those patients also had a later scalp biopsy. TCRbeta CDR3 regions were amplified by immunoSEQ multiplex PCR with 35 Vbeta forward and 13 Jbeta reverse primers. In both human patients and the C3H/HeJ mouse model, the study applied high-throughput TCRbeta sequencing to look at T cell clonal expansion in alopecia areata. RNA came from the PAXgene miRNA kit for fixed scalp, the miRNeasy kit for PBMCs, and the RNeasy kit for mouse skin.

Findings and caveats that apply to the study as a whole: Unlike mouse skin, which is dominated by gammadelta T cells, normal human skin has resident alphabeta T cells that are also sequenced, and this complicates analysis of the scalp TCR repertoire. Compared with normal scalp, lesional scalp, particularly in alopecia totalis/universalis, had higher clonality and more expanded CD8+ clones, which suggests antigenic drive. Shared TCR sequences between patients were less evident than in mice, which may be partly attributable to HLA diversity in the patient population.

This clonotype was sampled from a human donor with alopecia areata. Here the sequenced sample was CD4+ T cells sorted from blood, taken at week 0. The chain couples TRBV10-3 to TRBJ1-3; a weak D assignment points to TRBD1 (5 bases agree). At the DNA level, the sequence is TGTGCCATCAGCCGGGACGCCCTGGACACCATATATTTT. Translation gives CAISRDALDTIYF.